A single sample is the source of the 20 T cell receptor beta chains below, sequenced in a study of blood T cell repertoires in COVID-19. Assay used: immunoSEQ multiplex PCR; TCRdb lists only in-frame clones, some missing. Of approximately 120,000 clones in the sample, about nine tenths were seen once. The specimen sequenced was peripheral blood. Source of these receptors: a human donor in a cohort sampled during active COVID-19.

V gene TRBV7-2 combines with J gene TRBJ2-3, with TRBD1 matching over 7 bases. With 4 bases clipped from V and 7 bases from J, the junction kept 8 bases outside the gene matches. The CDR3 is 14 residues long. Germline V lookup: CDR1 SGHTA, CDR2 FQGNSA. This chain's CDR3 is CASSSLTGRNTQYF. DNA of the CDR3: TGTGCCAGCAGCTCCCTGACAGGGCGAAATACGCAGTATTTT. The variable domain in full, completed from reference TRBV7-2 and TRBJ2-3, reads GAGVSQSPSNKVTEKGKDVELRCDPISGHTALYWYRQSLGQGLEFLIYFQGNSAPDKSGLPSDRFSAERTGGSVSTLTIQRTQQEDSAVYLCASSSLTGRNTQYFGPGTRLTVL.

V usage is TRBV7-9 and J usage is TRBJ2-3; TRBD2 matches at 12 bases. The CDR3 runs to 15 residues. The germline V gene encodes CDR1 SEHNR and CDR2 FQNEAQ (reference sequence). V dropped 4 bases and J dropped 4; count of bases not matched to a gene: 3. Here the CDR3 DNA reads TGTGCCAGCAGCTCTAGCGGGAGGGGGGCAGATACGCAGTATTTT. Residues: CASSSSGRGADTQYF.

This clone occurred a few times. The chain employs TRBV3-1 (or the pseudogene TRBV3-2) and TRBJ1-5; D is uncertain. V lost 1 base to trimming and J lost 3 bases, with 7 bases between them. CDR1 is LGHDT and CDR2 is YNNKEL in the germline V gene (reference sequence). The length of the CDR3 is 14 residues. CDR3 in DNA: TGTGCCAGCAGCCAAGCGGAGTACAATCAGCCCCAGCATTTT. It yields the protein CASSQAEYNQPQHF.

CDR3 sequence reads: CASSLGTANYGYTF. CDR3 bases: TGTGCCAGCAGTTTAGGTACTGCTAACTATGGCTACACCTTC. The chain links TRBV28 to TRBJ1-2, with D unclear. V lost 2 bases and J 0 bases, leaving 7 bases between the germline ends. Germline CDR1 and CDR2: MDHEN and SYDVKM. CDR3 length: 14 residues.

The V call is TRBV5-1, the J call TRBJ1-2; 8 bases fit TRBD1. CDR1 and CDR2 (germline): SGHRS, YFSETQ. The ends lost 5 bases at V and 5 bases at J; junction bases unmatched: 8. The CDR3 length is 14 residues. The CDR3 loop reads CASSPGQDVYGYTF. The CDR3, as DNA: TGCGCCAGCAGTCCGGGACAGGATGTTTATGGCTACACCTTC.

The rearrangement uses TRBV7-2 and TRBJ2-3, with 7 bases fitting TRBD2. V was pared by 5 bases and J by 0 bases, with 11 bases of the junction left unmatched. The germline V gene encodes CDR1 SGHTA and CDR2 FQGNSA. The CDR3 is made up of 17 amino acids. CDR3 loop: CASSNSPAGSSTDTQYF. As DNA, the CDR3 is TGTGCCAGCAGCAATTCGCCAGCGGGGTCAAGCACAGATACGCAGTATTTT. Looking up the rest from reference TRBV7-2 and TRBJ2-3 gives the full variable domain: GAGVSQSPSNKVTEKGKDVELRCDPISGHTALYWYRQSLGQGLEFLIYFQGNSAPDKSGLPSDRFSAERTGGSVSTLTIQRTQQEDSAVYLCASSNSPAGSSTDTQYFGPGTRLTVL.

V and J are TRBV6-1 and TRBJ2-3; 9 bases line up with TRBD2. V was clipped by 1 base and J by 5 bases; unmatched bases: 7. Germline lookup yields CDR1 MNHNS and CDR2 SASEGT. The CDR3 loop spans 16 amino acids. This CDR3 is CASSEVGGRAKDTQYF. DNA of the CDR3: TGTGCCAGCAGTGAAGTGGGCGGGAGGGCCAAAGATACGCAGTATTTT.

The chain uses TRBV2 and TRBJ2-7, with TRBD2 as a possible D gene (7 bases). The CDR3 loop spans 14 amino acids. Trimming pared 6 bases from V and 0 bases from J, leaving 12 bases between. Germline assignment: CDR1 SNHLY and CDR2 FYNNEI. The CDR3 loop is CASRSRGHSYEQYF. DNA for the CDR3: TGTGCCAGCAGGTCGCGGGGGCACTCCTACGAGCAGTACTTC.

The CDR3 DNA sequence: TGTGCCAGCAGCCTGACCGGGACTGGCCTGGGGCAGTTCTTC. Translated, it gives CASSLTGTGLGQFF. The chain combines TRBV4-2 with TRBJ2-1, with a possible D match to TRBD2 (6 bases). Germline CDR1 and CDR2: LGHNA and YNFKEQ. V dropped 4 bases and J dropped 12 bases, with 19 bases sitting between them. The CDR3 is 14 residues long.

This chain connects TRBV7-9 to TRBJ2-2, with a possible D match to TRBD1 (6 bases). The CDR3 covers 16 residues. V gave up 2 bases and J gave up 6 bases, with 16 bases separating them. Per germline, CDR1 SEHNR and CDR2 FQNEAQ (reference sequence). CDR3 DNA sequence: TGTGCCAGCAGCTTATTGAGTATAGGGGGAGCCGGGGAGCTGTTTTTT. Its protein is CASSLLSIGGAGELFF.

DNA for the CDR3: TGCAGCGTCAGGGGCTTCAACACTGAAGCTTTCTTT. Translated, it gives CSVRGFNTEAFF. This sequence joins TRBV29-1 and TRBJ1-1, with D tentatively TRBD1 (6 bases). Deletions cut 6 bases from V and 2 bases from J, with 10 bases between. CDR3 length: 12 residues. Germline V gene data show CDR1 as SQVTM and CDR2 as ANQGSEA.

The chain carries TRBV2 and TRBJ2-6, with 11 nucleotides matching TRBD1. From germline, CDR1 is SNHLY and CDR2 FYNNEI. There are 18 residues in the CDR3. Trimming at V came to 7 bases and at J to 0 bases, leaving 8 bases not matched to a gene. The CDR3 sequence is CASKGQGGSLSGANVLTF. CDR3 DNA sequence: TGTGCCAGCAAGGGACAGGGGGGGAGTCTCTCTGGGGCCAACGTCCTGACTTTC.

The J gene is TRBJ2-5, the V gene TRBV5-6; D is perhaps TRBD1 (7 bases). Deletions cut 2 bases from V and 3 bases from J, with 11 bases between. Germline CDR1 and CDR2: SGHDT and YYEEEE. The CDR3 has 14 residues. The CDR3 protein is CASSFGGQKETQYF. CDR3 bases: TGTGCCAGCAGCTTCGGGGGACAGAAAGAGACCCAGTACTTC.

The chain recombines TRBV24-1 with TRBJ1-4, with D maybe TRBD1 (6 bases). Deletions cut 3 bases from V and 3 bases from J, with 16 bases between. Germline V lookup: CDR1 KGHDR, CDR2 SFDVKD. The CDR3 is made up of 17 amino acids. The CDR3 protein is CATSDGQTLGSNEKLFF. The DNA for the CDR3 is TGTGCCACCAGTGATGGACAGACCTTGGGGTCTAATGAAAAACTGTTTTTT.

The chain couples TRBV14 to TRBJ1-1, with D unclear. From germline, CDR1 is SGHDN and CDR2 FVKESK. Trimming left V 0 bases short and J 7 bases short, with 15 bases between. The CDR3 length is 15 residues. Here the CDR3 DNA reads TGTGCCAGCAGCCAAGATCGGAGAGGAAATAATGAAGCTTTCTTT. Protein product: CASSQDRRGNNEAFF. Supplemented by reference TRBV14 and TRBJ1-1, the full variable domain reads EAGVTQFPSHSVIEKGQTVTLRCDPISGHDNLYWYRRVMGKEIKFLLHFVKESKQDESGMPNNRFLAERTGGTYSTLKVQPAELEDSGVYFCASSQDRRGNNEAFFGQGTRLTVV.

The chain recombines TRBV6-2 or TRBV6-3 with TRBJ2-7; 7 bases line up with TRBD2. Germline V CDR1 and CDR2: MNHEY, SVGEGT. This CDR3 comprises 16 residues. The J segment lost 2 bases and the V segment lost 6 bases, leaving 13 bases of the junction unmatched. For the CDR3, the DNA is TGTGCCAGCAGCCTACATCTTAGCGGGCAGGCCTACGAGCAGTACTTC. It codes for CASSLHLSGQAYEQYF.

V and J are TRBV2 and TRBJ2-3; 7 bases are a match to TRBD2. With 5 bases clipped from V and 0 bases from J, the junction kept 8 bases outside the gene matches. CDR3 length: 16 residues. Germline V gene lookup returns CDR1 SNHLY and CDR2 FYNNEI. CDR3 loop: CASSPTSAPSTDTQYF. CDR3 DNA: TGTGCCAGCAGTCCAACTAGCGCCCCTAGCACAGATACGCAGTATTTT.

The CDR3 protein is CASSLVPTGGTEAFF. The CDR3 region has the DNA TGCGCCAGCAGCTTGGTCCCGACAGGGGGCACTGAAGCTTTCTTT. The rearrangement uses TRBV5-1 and TRBJ1-1; 9 positions match TRBD1. With 0 bases clipped from V and 4 bases from J, the junction kept 4 bases outside the gene matches. Germline V CDR1 and CDR2: SGHRS, YFSETQ. This CDR3 spans 15 amino acids. Full variable domain (rest looked up from reference TRBV5-1 and TRBJ1-1): KAGVTQTPRYLIKTRGQQVTLSCSPISGHRSVSWYQQTPGQGLQFLFEYFSETQRNKGNFPGRFSGRQFSNSRSEMNVSTLELGDSALYLCASSLVPTGGTEAFFGQGTRLTVV.

This clone was detected only once. This chain links TRBV11-2 with TRBJ1-4; 8 nucleotides align to TRBD1. The CDR3 covers 14 residues. The germline V gene encodes CDR1 SGHAT and CDR2 FQNNGV. V lost 5 bases, J lost 7 bases, and 6 bases stayed unmatched. The chain's CDR3 is CASSPGQGPEKLFF. The CDR3 DNA reads as TGTGCCAGCAGCCCCGGACAGGGTCCTGAAAAACTGTTTTTT.

CDR3: CATSDLADPSEQYF. CDR3 sequence (DNA): TGTGCCACCAGTGATCTAGCGGACCCCTCCGAGCAGTACTTC. The V call is TRBV24-1, the J call TRBJ2-7; 7 nucleotides agree with TRBD2. This CDR3 contains 14 residues. V lost 3 bases, J lost 6 bases, and 7 bases stayed unmatched. CDR1 and CDR2 (germline): KGHDR, SFDVKD.